This entry lists 21 T cell receptor beta chains sequenced from one sample in a study of technical replicates of blood from several donors. Measured with immunoSEQ multiplex PCR; TCRdb has only the in-frame clones, and not every one. The sample lists fewer than 95,000 clones, 91% occurring once. The material sequenced was T cells isolated from PBMCs. The receptors originated from a human donor in good health.

The chain combines TRBV5-6 with TRBJ2-1; weak D call: TRBD2 (6 bases). This CDR3 spans 12 amino acids. V was cut by 3 bases and J by 8 bases, with 9 bases left in between. Germline V gene data show CDR1 as SGHDT and CDR2 as YYEEEE. Written as DNA, the CDR3 is TGTGCCAGCAGCTGGACGGGGGATGAGCAGTTCTTC. It yields the protein CASSWTGDEQFF. Complete variable domain (other parts from reference TRBV5-6 and TRBJ2-1): DAGVTQSPTHLIKTRGQQVTLRCSPKSGHDTVSWYQQALGQGPQFIFQYYEEEERQRGNFPDRFSGHQFPNYSSELNVNALLLGDSALYLCASSWTGDEQFFGPGTRLTVL.

This clone was detected once. The chain joins TRBV28 to TRBJ2-2; 10 nucleotides align to TRBD2. The trim removed 6 bases at V and 5 bases at J, leaving 9 bases unmatched. Germline V gives CDR1 MDHEN, CDR2 SYDVKM. The CDR3 has 16 residues. The CDR3 DNA sequence: TGTGCCAGCAGCCTAGCGGGAGCAATTCAAACCGGGGAGCTGTTTTTT. Translated: CASSLAGAIQTGELFF.

This chain connects TRBV27 to TRBJ2-7; 11 nucleotides match TRBD2. Germline CDR1 reads MNHEY; CDR2 reads SMNVEV (reference sequence). The V gene end was trimmed by 5 bases and the J gene end by 11 bases; junction bases not matched to a gene: 11. This CDR3 has 14 residues. CDR3 sequence (DNA): TGTGCCAGCAGTCCTAGACTAGCGGGACAAACGAAGTACTTC. This sequence encodes CASSPRLAGQTKYF.

The rearrangement links TRBV30 to TRBJ2-1, with 10 bases identical to TRBD1. J gave up 5 bases and V 1 base, and 5 bases lay outside the gene matches. This CDR3 contains 15 residues. Germline lookup yields CDR1 GTSNPN and CDR2 SVGIG (reference sequence). In DNA form, the CDR3 reads TGTGCCTGGAGTGGCCGGGACAGGGGCCACAATGAGCAGTTCTTC. Protein: CAWSGRDRGHNEQFF.

V is TRBV28 and J is TRBJ2-5, with a tentative D call TRBD2 (7 bases). This CDR3 has 15 amino acids. V lost 4 bases and J 4 bases, leaving 16 bases between the germline ends. Germline V gene data show CDR1 as MDHEN and CDR2 as SYDVKM. The CDR3 nucleotides are TGTGCCAGCAGTTGGGGGGGCGGGGCGGGAGAGACCCAGTACTTC. Amino acid sequence: CASSWGGGAGETQYF.

In its sample, this clone was seen a few times. V gene TRBV28 combines with J gene TRBJ1-2; D gene ambiguous. This CDR3 is built from 14 residues. Trimming cost V 7 bases and J 5 bases, with 17 bases left between them. CDR1 is MDHEN and CDR2 is SYDVKM in the germline V gene. CDR3 sequence reads: CASTPRAGLYGYTF. The DNA of the CDR3 is TGTGCCAGCACCCCTCGAGCAGGCTTATATGGCTACACCTTC.

This chain links TRBV5-1 with TRBJ2-1; TRBD2 matches at 7 bases. CDR1 and CDR2 from the germline V gene are SGHRS and YFSETQ. This CDR3 contains 17 residues. V dropped 0 bases and J dropped 7; count of bases not matched to a gene: 13. The CDR3: CASSLDGSREGTNEQFF. CDR3 nucleotides: TGCGCCAGCAGCTTGGACGGTAGCAGGGAGGGCACGAATGAGCAGTTCTTC.

The chain is built from TRBV7-2 and TRBJ1-2, with 7 bases aligning to TRBD1. Germline-derived CDR1 and CDR2 are SGHTA and FQGNSA. The V and J ends lost 2 bases and 0 bases, in that order; junction bases with no gene match: 6. This CDR3 comprises 16 residues. CDR3 residues: CASSLWDRPTNYGYTF. The CDR3 DNA reads TGTGCCAGCAGCTTATGGGACAGACCTACTAACTATGGCTACACCTTC.

CDR3 residues: CASSLGGIRGEQYF. DNA of the CDR3: TGTGCCAGCAGCTTAGGAGGGATCAGGGGCGAGCAGTACTTC. This chain uses TRBV7-9 with TRBJ2-7, with D tentatively TRBD1 (6 bases). The CDR3 contains 14 residues. CDR1 is SEHNR and CDR2 is FQNEAQ in the germline V gene (reference sequence). The ends were cut back, 1 base at V and 6 bases at J, with 13 bases in the middle.

This clone appeared once. J is TRBJ2-7 and V is TRBV27, with 11 bases that match TRBD2. The germline V gene has CDR1 MNHEY and CDR2 SMNVEV (reference sequence). The CDR3 extends over 17 amino acids. J gave up 3 bases and V 6 bases, and 13 bases lay outside the gene matches. CDR3 nucleotides: TGTGCCAGCAGATCCTGGGTAGCGGGAGGGCCTGGCTACGAGCAGTACTTC. The encoded protein is CASRSWVAGGPGYEQYF.

The rearrangement uses TRBV4-1 and TRBJ2-3, with D possibly being TRBD2 (6 bases). CDR1 is MGHRA and CDR2 is YSYEKL in the germline V gene. Trimming shortened V by 2 bases and J by 2 bases, and 17 bases separated the two germline ends. The CDR3 runs 17 residues. The CDR3 protein is CASSQLVRDFNTDTQYF. The CDR3 nucleotides read TGCGCCAGCAGCCAACTCGTCCGGGACTTCAACACAGATACGCAGTATTTT.

CDR3 sequence reads: CASRPPLLASEYEQYF. In nucleotides, the CDR3 is TGTGCCAGCAGACCCCCCCTACTAGCTTCAGAGTACGAGCAGTACTTC. The chain is built from TRBV28 and TRBJ2-7; perhaps TRBD2 as D (6 bases). The CDR3 sequence is 16 residues long. Trimming shortened V by 6 bases and J by 4 bases, and 22 bases separated the two germline ends. Germline loops: CDR1 MDHEN, CDR2 SYDVKM. The full variable domain, completed using reference TRBV28 and TRBJ2-7, is DVKVTQSSRYLVKRTGEKVFLECVQDMDHENMFWYRQDPGLGLRLIYFSYDVKMKEKGDIPEGYSVSREKKERFSLILESASTNQTSMYLCASRPPLLASEYEQYFGPGTRLTVT.

This rearrangement joins TRBV10-2 to TRBJ1-2, with 7 bases fitting TRBD1. CDR3 length: 13 amino acids. Germline loops: CDR1 WSHSY, CDR2 SAAADI. J was trimmed by 6 bases and V by 4 bases; bases with no gene match: 5. The CDR3 DNA follows: TGCGCCAGCAGTGCGGACAGGTTCCATGGCTACACCTTC. As protein: CASSADRFHGYTF.

J is TRBJ2-4 and V is TRBV6-6, with D perhaps matching TRBD2 (5 bases). This CDR3 contains 15 residues. Germline CDR1 and CDR2: MNHNY and SVGAGI (reference sequence). Trimming took 2 bases from V and 7 from J, leaving 15 bases between them. CDR3 sequence (DNA): TGTGCCAGCAGTTACGCCGGGGTCGAGAAGAACATTCAGTACTTC. This translates into CASSYAGVEKNIQYF.

V and J are TRBV28 and TRBJ2-7; 7 nucleotides line up with TRBD2. This CDR3 comprises 17 residues. Germline trimming cut 5 bases from V and 4 bases from J; bases unmatched to any gene: 17. The germline CDR1 and CDR2 sequences are MDHEN and SYDVKM. CDR3 protein: CASSPGAAGDKLYEQYF. CDR3 coding DNA: TGTGCCAGCAGTCCCGGAGCGGCGGGAGATAAGTTATACGAGCAGTACTTC.

V is TRBV28 and J is TRBJ1-2; 11 bases match TRBD1. V trimming: 5 bases; J trimming: 5 bases; junction bases outside the gene matches: 10. The length of the CDR3 is 16 residues. In germline, CDR1 is MDHEN, CDR2 SYDVKM. CDR3 sequence (DNA): TGTGCCAGCAGTCCCCCAGGGGACAGGGGGAGGTATGGCTACACCTTC. Encoded protein: CASSPPGDRGRYGYTF.

This clone has only a few counts. V is TRBV29-1 and J is TRBJ1-1; no clear D. The V gene's germline CDR1 is SQVTM and CDR2 ANQGSEA. V was pared by 6 bases and J by 0 bases, with 8 bases between. The CDR3 has 12 amino acids. CDR3 in DNA: TGCAGCGTCGAGAAGTTGAACACTGAAGCTTTCTTT. Protein product: CSVEKLNTEAFF.

The chain joins TRBV7-2 to TRBJ2-2, with D perhaps TRBD2 (6 bases). The CDR3 covers 17 residues. Germline-derived CDR1 and CDR2 are SGHTA and FQGNSA. V was shortened by 2 bases and J by 0 bases, with 13 bases between the two germline ends. CDR3 in amino acids: CASSLLPAGPNTGELFF. CDR3 bases: TGTGCCAGCAGCTTACTCCCAGCGGGCCCGAACACCGGGGAGCTGTTTTTT.

The chain combines TRBV30 with TRBJ2-7; 12 nucleotides agree with TRBD2. The junction had 6 bases not matched to a gene; V was cut back by 4 bases and J by 2 bases. CDR1 and CDR2 from the germline V gene are GTSNPN and SVGIG (reference sequence). The CDR3 extends over 15 amino acids. CDR3 region: CAWTSGGVSAYEQYF. The CDR3, as DNA: TGTGCCTGGACTAGCGGGGGGGTTTCGGCCTACGAGCAGTACTTC.

V and J are TRBV7-2 and TRBJ2-3; D call uncertain. The CDR3 runs 14 residues. Germline CDR1 reads SGHTA; CDR2 reads FQGNSA. V lost 1 base to trimming and J lost 5 bases, with 10 bases between them. In DNA, the CDR3 is TGTGCCAGCAGCTTAGGACTGGCTAAAGATACGCAGTATTTT. Protein: CASSLGLAKDTQYF.

V is TRBV6-5 and J is TRBJ2-2; D possibly corresponds to TRBD2 (7 bases). Germline assignment: CDR1 MNHEY and CDR2 SVGAGI. V was pared by 7 bases and J by 6 bases, with 18 bases between. The CDR3 sequence is 15 residues long. The CDR3 bases are TGTGCCAGCACTCCCGGAGGGGGGGTACCCGGGGAGCTGTTTTTT. Translating gives CASTPGGGVPGELFF.